This T cell receptor beta chain derives from a study of T cell responses to AZD1222 COVID-19 vaccine. The study's findings and limits: There were repertoire samples only from the period after the peak T cell response.

As for this clone: Antigen specificity is unknown.

Doses given second, at about 4 or about 12 weeks, were pooled. Assay: immunoSEQ multiplex PCR; the TCRdb copy retains only in-frame clones and omits some. The data hold about 160,000 clones, with around 94% observed a single time. With 2 bases removed from V and 4 bases from J, the gap between germline ends came to 9 bases. Germline CDR1 and CDR2: MDHEN and SYDVKM. The CDR3 contains 13 residues. Sequenced here: peripheral blood, sampled 28 days after the second AZD1222 dose. V is TRBV28 and J is TRBJ2-7; D may be TRBD1 (6 bases). The sequence was obtained from an adult who received the AZD1222 COVID-19 vaccine. This chain's CDR3 is CASSLGGRYEQYF. CDR3 in DNA: TGTGCCAGCAGTTTAGGGGGCCGGTACGAGCAGTACTTC.